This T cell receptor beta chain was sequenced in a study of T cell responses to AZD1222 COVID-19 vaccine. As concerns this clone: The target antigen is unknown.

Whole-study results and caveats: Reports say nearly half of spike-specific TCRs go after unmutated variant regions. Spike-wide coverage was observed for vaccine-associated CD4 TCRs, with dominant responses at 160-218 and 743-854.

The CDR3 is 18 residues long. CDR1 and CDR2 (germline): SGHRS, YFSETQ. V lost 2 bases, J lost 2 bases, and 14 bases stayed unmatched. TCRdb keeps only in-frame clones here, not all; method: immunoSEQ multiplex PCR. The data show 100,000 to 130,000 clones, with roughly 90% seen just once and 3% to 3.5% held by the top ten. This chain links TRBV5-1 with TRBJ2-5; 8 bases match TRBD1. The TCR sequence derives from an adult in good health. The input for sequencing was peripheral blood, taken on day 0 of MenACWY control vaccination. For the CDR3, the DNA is TGCGCCAGCAGCTTAGCCCATACTGGACAGGGACAACAAGAGACCCAGTACTTC. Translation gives CASSLAHTGQGQQETQYF.